This T cell receptor (beta chain) came from a study of T-cell memory formation after mild COVID-19. Constant-segment primers and 5'RACE yielded cDNA libraries for TCR alpha and TCR beta, each carrying sample barcodes and UMIs. Each CDR3 protein gets one entry after TCRdb re-called the 5' RACE reads with MiXCR. Of over 150,000 distinct CDR3 sequences in the sample, 20% to 25% were seen once. Germline V CDR1 and CDR2: MGHRA, YSYEKL. The CDR3 consists of 12 residues. Trimming cost V 1 base and J 3 bases, with 3 bases left between them. This clonotype has ten or more counts. This sequence originates from an adult woman who had mild COVID-19 (a few samples of this study predate the infection). Cell type and time point are not known. Sequenced sample: PBMCs or a T cell subset sorted from them (not recorded which). The chain links TRBV4-1 to TRBJ1-1; D unclear. The CDR3 DNA follows: TGCGCCAGCAGCCAAGGGGACACTGAAGCTTTCTTT. This codes for CASSQGDTEAFF.